This T cell receptor (beta chain) was profiled in a study of cytomegalovirus exposure and HLA in healthy donors. Trimming shortened V by 6 bases and J by 4 bases, and 15 bases separated the two germline ends. CDR1 is MNHEY, CDR2 SMNVEV, per germline (reference sequence). The CDR3 loop spans 14 amino acids. Findings of the study overall: Apart from CMV serostatus, no immune exposure information was available. The authors later found TCR association rates varying by HLA locus, with DRB1 most and HLA-C fewest. Researchers left out some V segments, among them TRBV6-2 and TRBV6-3, as indistinguishable.

A word on this clone: The antigen remains undetermined.

The PCR used 60 Vbeta and 13 Jbeta primers. The table came from immunoSEQ multiplex PCR; TCRdb's copy has only in-frame clones and leaves some out. The table has more than 80,000 clones, roughly 82% seen once. This sequence was found in a man aged 45-65 years in good health and CMV-seronegative. Source material: PBMCs. V is TRBV27 and J is TRBJ2-5; TRBD2 is a possible D gene (5 bases). This chain's CDR3 is CASSARGRGETQYF. The DNA of the CDR3 is TGTGCCAGCAGCGCGAGAGGTCGGGGAGAGACCCAGTACTTC.